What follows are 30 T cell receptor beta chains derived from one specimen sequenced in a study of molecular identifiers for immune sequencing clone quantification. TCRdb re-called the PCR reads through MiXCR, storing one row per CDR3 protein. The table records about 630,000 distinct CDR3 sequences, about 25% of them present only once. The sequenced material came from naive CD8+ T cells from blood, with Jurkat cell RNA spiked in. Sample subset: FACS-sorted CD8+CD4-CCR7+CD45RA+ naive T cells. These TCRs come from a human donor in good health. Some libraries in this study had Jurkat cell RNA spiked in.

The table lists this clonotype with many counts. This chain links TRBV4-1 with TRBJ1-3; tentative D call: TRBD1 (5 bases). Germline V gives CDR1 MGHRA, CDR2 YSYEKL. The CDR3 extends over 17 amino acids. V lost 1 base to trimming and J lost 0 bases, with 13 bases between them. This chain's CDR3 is CASSQVPQGYSGNTIYF. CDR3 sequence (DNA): TGCGCCAGCAGCCAAGTGCCCCAGGGTTACTCTGGAAACACCATATATTTT.

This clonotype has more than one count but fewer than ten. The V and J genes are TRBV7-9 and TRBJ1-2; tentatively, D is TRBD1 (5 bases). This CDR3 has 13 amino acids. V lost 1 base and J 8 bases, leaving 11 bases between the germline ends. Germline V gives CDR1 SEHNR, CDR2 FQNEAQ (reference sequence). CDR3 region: CASSLGDLLGYTF. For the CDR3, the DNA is TGTGCCAGCAGCTTAGGGGACCTCCTAGGCTACACCTTC.

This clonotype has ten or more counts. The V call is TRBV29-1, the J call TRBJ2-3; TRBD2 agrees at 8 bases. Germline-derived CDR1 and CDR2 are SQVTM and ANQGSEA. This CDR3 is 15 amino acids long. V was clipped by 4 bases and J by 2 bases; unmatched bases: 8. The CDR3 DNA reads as TGCAGCGTTGGTTACGTAGCGGGGTCCACAGATACGCAGTATTTT. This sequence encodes CSVGYVAGSTDTQYF.

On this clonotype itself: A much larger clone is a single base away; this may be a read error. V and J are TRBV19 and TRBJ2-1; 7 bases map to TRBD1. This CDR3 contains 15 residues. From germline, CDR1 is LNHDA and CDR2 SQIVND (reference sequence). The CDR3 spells CASSIGQGSRNERFF. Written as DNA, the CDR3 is TGTGCCAGTAGTATAGGACAGGGCTCGAGGAATGAGCGGTTCTTC.

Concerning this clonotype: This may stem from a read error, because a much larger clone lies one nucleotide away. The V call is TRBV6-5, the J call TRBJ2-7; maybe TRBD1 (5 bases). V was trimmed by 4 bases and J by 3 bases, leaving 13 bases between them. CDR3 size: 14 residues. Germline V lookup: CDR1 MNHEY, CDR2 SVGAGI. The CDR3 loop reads CASSCNQGIYEQYF. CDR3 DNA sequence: TGTGCCAGCAGTTGTAACCAGGGAATCTACGAGCAGTACTTC.

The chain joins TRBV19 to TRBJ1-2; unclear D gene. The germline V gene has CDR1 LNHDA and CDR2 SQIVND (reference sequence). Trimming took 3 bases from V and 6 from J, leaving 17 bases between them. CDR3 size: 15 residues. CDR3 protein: CASSIGYPAPDGYTF. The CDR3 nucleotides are TGTGCCAGTAGTATTGGGTATCCGGCACCCGATGGCTACACCTTC.

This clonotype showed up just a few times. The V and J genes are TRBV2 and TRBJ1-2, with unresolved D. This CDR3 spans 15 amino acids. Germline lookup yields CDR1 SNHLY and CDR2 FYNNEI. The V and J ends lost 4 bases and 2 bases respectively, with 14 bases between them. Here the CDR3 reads CASSGSRESNYGYTF. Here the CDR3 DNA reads TGTGCCAGCAGTGGCTCTCGTGAGAGCAACTATGGCTACACCTTC.

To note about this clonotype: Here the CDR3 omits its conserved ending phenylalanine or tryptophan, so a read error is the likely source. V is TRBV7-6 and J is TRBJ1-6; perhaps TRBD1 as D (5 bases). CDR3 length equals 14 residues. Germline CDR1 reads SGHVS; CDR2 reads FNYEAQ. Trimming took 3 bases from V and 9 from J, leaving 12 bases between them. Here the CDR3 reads CASSFVQGGSPLHL. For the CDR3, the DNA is TGTGCCAGCAGCTTCGTCCAGGGCGGTTCACCCCTCCACCTT.

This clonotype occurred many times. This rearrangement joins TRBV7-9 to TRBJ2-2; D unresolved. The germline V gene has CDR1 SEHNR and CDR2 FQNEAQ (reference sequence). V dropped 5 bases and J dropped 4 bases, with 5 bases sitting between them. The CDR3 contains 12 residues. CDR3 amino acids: CASSGFTGELFF. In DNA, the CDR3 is TGTGCCAGCAGCGGATTCACCGGGGAGCTGTTTTTT.

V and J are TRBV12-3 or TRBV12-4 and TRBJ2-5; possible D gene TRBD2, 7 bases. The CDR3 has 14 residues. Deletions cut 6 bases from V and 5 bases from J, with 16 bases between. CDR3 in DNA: TGTGCCAGCAGAGCCTCCTCGGGGGGCGAGACCCAGTACTTC. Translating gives CASRASSGGETQYF.

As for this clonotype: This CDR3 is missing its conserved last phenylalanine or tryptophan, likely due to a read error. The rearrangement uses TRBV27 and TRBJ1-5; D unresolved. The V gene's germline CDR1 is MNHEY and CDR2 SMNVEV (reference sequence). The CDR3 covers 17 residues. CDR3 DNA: TGTGCCAGTAGTTTAAGGGCAGTGGGCTATAGCAATCAGCCCCAGCATCTT. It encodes CASSLRAVGYSNQPQHL.

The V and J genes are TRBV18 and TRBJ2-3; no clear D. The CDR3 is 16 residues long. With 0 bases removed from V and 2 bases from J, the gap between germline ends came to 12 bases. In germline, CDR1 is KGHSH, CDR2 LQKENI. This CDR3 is CASSPPGASFTDTQYF. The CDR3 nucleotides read TGTGCCAGCTCACCACCCGGAGCTTCCTTCACAGATACGCAGTATTTT.

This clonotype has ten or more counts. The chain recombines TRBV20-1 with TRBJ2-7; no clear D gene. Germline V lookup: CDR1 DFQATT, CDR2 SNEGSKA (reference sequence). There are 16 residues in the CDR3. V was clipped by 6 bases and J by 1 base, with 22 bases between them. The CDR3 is CSADQRISSASYEQYF. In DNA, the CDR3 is TGCAGTGCGGACCAGCGAATCAGTTCGGCGTCCTACGAGCAGTACTTC.

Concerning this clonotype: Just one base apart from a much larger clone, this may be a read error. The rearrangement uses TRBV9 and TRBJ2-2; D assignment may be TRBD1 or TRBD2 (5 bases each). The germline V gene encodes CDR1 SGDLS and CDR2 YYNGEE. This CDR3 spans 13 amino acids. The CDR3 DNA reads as TGTGCCAGCAGCGCTCTAAACACCGGGGCGCTGTTTTTT. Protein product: CASSALNTGALFF.

Written as DNA, the CDR3 is TGCGCCAGCAGCCAAGTTCGCGGAGAAGACGAGCAGTACTTC. It translates to CASSQVRGEDEQYF. This rearrangement joins TRBV4-1 to TRBJ2-7; D not resolved. Between the trimmed V and J ends, which lost 1 base and 5 bases, there was a span of 12 bases. The CDR3 has 14 residues. Per germline, CDR1 MGHRA and CDR2 YSYEKL.

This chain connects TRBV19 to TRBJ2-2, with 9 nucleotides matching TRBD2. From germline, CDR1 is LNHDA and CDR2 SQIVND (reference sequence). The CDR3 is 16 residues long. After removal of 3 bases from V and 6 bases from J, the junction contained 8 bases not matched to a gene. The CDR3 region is CASSMGGRASSGELFF. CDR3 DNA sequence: TGTGCCAGTAGTATGGGCGGGAGGGCCTCATCCGGGGAGCTGTTTTTT.

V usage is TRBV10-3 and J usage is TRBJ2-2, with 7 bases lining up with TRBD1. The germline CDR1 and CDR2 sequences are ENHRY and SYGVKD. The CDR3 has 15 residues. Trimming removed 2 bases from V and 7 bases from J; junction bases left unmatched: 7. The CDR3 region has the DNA TGTGCCATCAGTGAGGGACAGGTACGGATCGGGGAGCTGTTTTTT. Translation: CAISEGQVRIGELFF.

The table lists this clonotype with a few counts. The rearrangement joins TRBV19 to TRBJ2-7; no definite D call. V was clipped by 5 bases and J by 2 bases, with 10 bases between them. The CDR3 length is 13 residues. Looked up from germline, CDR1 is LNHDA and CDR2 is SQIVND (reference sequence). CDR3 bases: TGTGCCAGTAGTTCTCGTGGGACCTACGAGCAGTACTTC. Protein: CASSSRGTYEQYF.

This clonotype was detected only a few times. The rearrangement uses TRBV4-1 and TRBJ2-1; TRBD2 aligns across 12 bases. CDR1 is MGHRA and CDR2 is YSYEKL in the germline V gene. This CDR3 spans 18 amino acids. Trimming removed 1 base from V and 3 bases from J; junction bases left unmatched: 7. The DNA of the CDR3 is TGCGCCAGCAGCCAAGCCCACAGGACTAGCGGGGACTACAATGAGCAGTTCTTC. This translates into CASSQAHRTSGDYNEQFF.

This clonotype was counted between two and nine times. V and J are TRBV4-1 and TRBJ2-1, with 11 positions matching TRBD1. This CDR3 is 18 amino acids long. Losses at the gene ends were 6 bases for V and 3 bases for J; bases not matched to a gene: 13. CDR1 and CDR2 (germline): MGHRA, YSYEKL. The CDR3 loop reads CASSATLSGTGGYNEQFF. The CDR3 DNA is TGCGCCAGCAGTGCCACCTTATCCGGGACAGGGGGCTACAATGAGCAGTTCTTC.

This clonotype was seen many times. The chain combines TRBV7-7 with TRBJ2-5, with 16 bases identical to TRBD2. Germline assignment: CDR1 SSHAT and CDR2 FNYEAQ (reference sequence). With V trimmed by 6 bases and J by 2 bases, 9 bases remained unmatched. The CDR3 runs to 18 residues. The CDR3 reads CASSSGTSGGADQETQYF. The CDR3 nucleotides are TGTGCCAGCAGTTCAGGGACTAGCGGGGGGGCCGATCAAGAGACCCAGTACTTC. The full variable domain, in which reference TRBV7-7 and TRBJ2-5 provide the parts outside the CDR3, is GAGVSQSPRYKVTKRGQDVTLRCDPISSHATLYWYQQALGQGPEFLTYFNYEAQPDKSGLPSDRFSAERPEGSISTLTIQRTEQRDSAMYRCASSSGTSGGADQETQYFGPGTRLLVL.

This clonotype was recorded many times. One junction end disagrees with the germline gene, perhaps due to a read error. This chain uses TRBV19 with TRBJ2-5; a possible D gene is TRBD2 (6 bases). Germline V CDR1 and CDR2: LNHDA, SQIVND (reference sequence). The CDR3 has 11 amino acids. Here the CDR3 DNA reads TGTGCCAGTAGAGAGGGACTTAAGGAAGAATTC. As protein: CASREGLKEEF.

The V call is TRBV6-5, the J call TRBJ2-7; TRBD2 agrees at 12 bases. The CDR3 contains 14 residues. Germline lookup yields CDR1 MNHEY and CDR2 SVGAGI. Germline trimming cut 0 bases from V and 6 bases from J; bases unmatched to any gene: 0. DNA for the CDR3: TGTGCCAGCAGTTACTCGACTAGCGGGGGCGAGCAGTACTTC. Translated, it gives CASSYSTSGGEQYF.

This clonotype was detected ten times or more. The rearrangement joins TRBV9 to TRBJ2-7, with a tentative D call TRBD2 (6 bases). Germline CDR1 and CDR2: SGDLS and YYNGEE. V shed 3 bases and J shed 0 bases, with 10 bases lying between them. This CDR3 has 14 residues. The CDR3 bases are TGTGCCAGCAGCGACGGGGGTGACTCCTACGAGCAGTACTTC. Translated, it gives CASSDGGDSYEQYF.

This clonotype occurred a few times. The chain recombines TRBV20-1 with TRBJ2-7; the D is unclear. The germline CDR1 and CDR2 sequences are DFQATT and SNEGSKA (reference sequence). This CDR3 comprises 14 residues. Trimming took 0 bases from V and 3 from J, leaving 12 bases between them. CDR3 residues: CSAREASFFYEQYF. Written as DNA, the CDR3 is TGCAGTGCTAGAGAAGCCAGTTTTTTCTACGAGCAGTACTTC.

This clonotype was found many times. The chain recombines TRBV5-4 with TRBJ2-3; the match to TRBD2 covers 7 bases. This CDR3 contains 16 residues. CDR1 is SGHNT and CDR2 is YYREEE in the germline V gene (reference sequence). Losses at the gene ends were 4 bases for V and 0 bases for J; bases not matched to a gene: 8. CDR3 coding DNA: TGTGCCAGCAGCGTTCGACTAGCCCCTAGCACAGATACGCAGTATTTT. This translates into CASSVRLAPSTDTQYF.

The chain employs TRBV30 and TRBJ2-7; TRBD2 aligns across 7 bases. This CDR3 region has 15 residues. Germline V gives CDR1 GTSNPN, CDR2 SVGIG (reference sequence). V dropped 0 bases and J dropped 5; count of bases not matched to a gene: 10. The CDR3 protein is CAWSVRGVSNHEQYF. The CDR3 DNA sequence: TGTGCCTGGAGTGTACGGGGGGTATCCAACCACGAGCAGTACTTC.

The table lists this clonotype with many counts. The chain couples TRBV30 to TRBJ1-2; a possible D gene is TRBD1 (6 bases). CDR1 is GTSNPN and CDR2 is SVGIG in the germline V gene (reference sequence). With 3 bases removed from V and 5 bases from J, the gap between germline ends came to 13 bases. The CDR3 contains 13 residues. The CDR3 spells CAWRRRGKYGYTF. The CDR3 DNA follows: TGTGCCTGGAGGAGGAGGGGGAAGTATGGCTACACCTTC.

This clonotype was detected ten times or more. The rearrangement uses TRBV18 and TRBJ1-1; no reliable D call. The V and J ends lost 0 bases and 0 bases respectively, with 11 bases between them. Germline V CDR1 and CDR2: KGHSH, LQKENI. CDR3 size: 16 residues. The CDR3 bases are TGTGCCAGCTCACCACCGGGCCCCCAGTTGAACACTGAAGCTTTCTTT. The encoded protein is CASSPPGPQLNTEAFF.

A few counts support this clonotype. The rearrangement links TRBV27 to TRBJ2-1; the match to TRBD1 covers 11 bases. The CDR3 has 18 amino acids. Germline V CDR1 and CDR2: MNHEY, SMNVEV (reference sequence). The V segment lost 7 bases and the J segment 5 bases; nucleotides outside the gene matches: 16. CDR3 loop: CASTFLHVSGQGDNEQFF. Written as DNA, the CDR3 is TGTGCCAGCACCTTCCTGCATGTATCGGGACAGGGGGACAATGAGCAGTTCTTC.